The 13 T cell receptor beta chains listed next were all sequenced from one sample in a study of identical twins. Each CDR3 protein gets one entry after TCRdb re-called the 5' RACE reads with MiXCR. This table holds fewer than 550,000 distinct CDR3 sequences, roughly 15% found once. The sample was also linked to a second study, of yellow fever vaccine responses in identical twins.

The sample consisted of CD4+ T cells sorted from blood. The receptors were gathered from a woman between 18 and 29 years old in good health.

The chain carries TRBV20-1 and TRBJ2-7; TRBD1 is a possible D gene (5 bases). There are 15 residues in the CDR3. Germline values: CDR1 DFQATT, CDR2 SNEGSKA (reference sequence). Trimming shortened V by 0 bases and J by 2 bases, and 14 bases separated the two germline ends. The chain's CDR3 is CSARDPARATYEQYF. The CDR3 DNA reads as TGCAGTGCTAGAGACCCGGCCAGGGCAACCTACGAGCAGTACTTC.

This rearrangement joins TRBV20-1 to TRBJ1-1; D is unclear. CDR3 length: 16 amino acids. From germline, CDR1 is DFQATT and CDR2 SNEGSKA (reference sequence). V lost 0 bases to trimming and J lost 0 bases, with 14 bases between them. In DNA, the CDR3 is TGCAGTGCTAGAGATGCAGCCAAAGCCCTGAACACTGAAGCTTTCTTT. Translating gives CSARDAAKALNTEAFF.

This chain joins TRBV25-1 and TRBJ2-3; tentatively, D is TRBD2 (6 bases). This CDR3 comprises 18 residues. CDR1 is MGHDK, CDR2 SYGVNS, per germline. Deletions cut 6 bases from V and 3 bases from J, with 25 bases between. The CDR3 bases are TGTGCCAGCAGCATAACACGGGGGACCCCACGTAGGACAGATACGCAGTATTTT. Its protein product is CASSITRGTPRRTDTQYF. The variable domain in full, with the rest retrieved from reference TRBV25-1 and TRBJ2-3, is EADIYQTPRYLVIGTGKKITLECSQTMGHDKMYWYQQDPGMELHLIHYSYGVNSTEKGDLSSESTVSRIRTEHFPLTLESARPSHTSQYLCASSITRGTPRRTDTQYFGPGTRLTVL.

The chain recombines TRBV12-5 with TRBJ2-1; TRBD1 agrees at 9 bases. Trimming at V came to 5 bases and at J to 2 bases, leaving 4 bases not matched to a gene. The germline CDR1 and CDR2 sequences are LGHNT and FRNRAP. The CDR3 is 15 amino acids. This CDR3 is CASGPGTGTYNEQFF. The CDR3 DNA reads TGTGCTAGTGGTCCCGGGACAGGGACCTACAATGAGCAGTTCTTC.

This clonotype was found a few times. The rearrangement links TRBV10-3 to TRBJ1-1; D unresolved. Trimming removed 3 bases from V and 5 bases from J, with 4 bases in between. The CDR3 spans 11 residues. Germline V gene sequence: CDR1 ENHRY, CDR2 SYGVKD. DNA for the CDR3: TGTGCCATCAGTGAAGGGACTGAAGCTTTCTTT. Amino acids: CAISEGTEAFF.

This clonotype was seen more than once but under ten times. The chain combines TRBV7-9 with TRBJ2-1, with TRBD2 identical over 10 bases. The CDR3 has 16 amino acids. V lost 5 bases, J lost 3 bases, and 7 bases stayed unmatched. Germline CDR1 SEHNR, CDR2 FQNEAQ (reference sequence). CDR3 bases: TGTGCCAGCAGCATGGCCTCTAGCGGGAGCTACAATGAGCAGTTCTTC. Translation gives CASSMASSGSYNEQFF.

There are a few counts of this clonotype. The gene calls are TRBV6-1 and TRBJ1-6, with TRBD1 as a possible D gene (6 bases). Trimming removed 5 bases from V and 0 bases from J, with 14 bases in between. Germline V gene lookup returns CDR1 MNHNS and CDR2 SASEGT. The CDR3 is 17 amino acids. In DNA, the CDR3 is TGTGCCAGCAGTACAACAGGGCTGAGCTCCTATAATTCACCCCTCCACTTT. Translating it yields CASSTTGLSSYNSPLHF.

This clonotype was found a few times. V gene TRBV12-3 or TRBV12-4 combines with J gene TRBJ2-1; D is unresolved. The CDR3 is 15 residues long. V was cut by 6 bases and J by 6 bases, with 18 bases left in between. This CDR3 reads CASSPLSSARNEQFF. The CDR3 nucleotides are TGTGCCAGCAGCCCACTTAGCTCCGCACGCAATGAGCAGTTCTTC.

The V gene is TRBV5-1, the J gene TRBJ2-7; TRBD1 matches 9 bases. The CDR3 loop spans 15 amino acids. With 2 bases clipped from V and 2 bases from J, the junction kept 5 bases outside the gene matches. Germline assignment: CDR1 SGHRS and CDR2 YFSETQ. The CDR3 spells CASSLRTGDPYEQYF. Here the CDR3 DNA reads TGCGCCAGCAGCTTACGGACAGGGGACCCCTACGAGCAGTACTTC.

This clonotype was counted many times. The V and J genes are TRBV5-1 and TRBJ2-5, with 8 bases fitting TRBD1. The length of the CDR3 is 15 residues. V shed 6 bases, J shed 2 bases, and the junction held 9 bases outside the gene matches. The germline CDR1 and CDR2 sequences are SGHRS and YFSETQ. The CDR3 coding sequence is TGCGCCAGCAACACGGGACAGGCCAATCAAGAGACCCAGTACTTC. Protein sequence: CASNTGQANQETQYF.

The chain recombines TRBV7-3 with TRBJ2-1; 9 positions match TRBD1. The CDR3 consists of 16 residues. J gave up 7 bases and V 4 bases, and 11 bases lay outside the gene matches. Germline V CDR1 and CDR2: SGHTA, FQGTGA. CDR3 in amino acids: CASSSLPGTGFNEQFF. DNA for the CDR3: TGTGCCAGCAGCTCGCTACCCGGGACAGGGTTTAATGAGCAGTTCTTC.

This clonotype was counted a few times. V is TRBV10-3 and J is TRBJ2-7; the D gene is possibly TRBD2 (6 bases). V was shortened by 0 bases and J by 3 bases, with 21 bases between the two germline ends. Germline values: CDR1 ENHRY, CDR2 SYGVKD. The CDR3 runs to 18 residues. This CDR3 reads CAISESFFGGNLNYEQYF. CDR3 DNA sequence: TGTGCCATCAGTGAGTCATTTTTCGGCGGGAATCTCAACTACGAGCAGTACTTC.

In this sample, this clonotype turned up a few times. This rearrangement joins TRBV10-3 to TRBJ2-5, with TRBD1 as a possible D gene (6 bases). The CDR3 loop spans 16 amino acids. Germline V gives CDR1 ENHRY, CDR2 SYGVKD. Trimming left V 10 bases short and J 4 bases short, with 25 bases between. The CDR3 coding sequence is TGTGCCAGCCAGACTTCGACGGTGGGGGCGGGAGAGACCCAGTACTTC. Amino acid sequence: CASQTSTVGAGETQYF.